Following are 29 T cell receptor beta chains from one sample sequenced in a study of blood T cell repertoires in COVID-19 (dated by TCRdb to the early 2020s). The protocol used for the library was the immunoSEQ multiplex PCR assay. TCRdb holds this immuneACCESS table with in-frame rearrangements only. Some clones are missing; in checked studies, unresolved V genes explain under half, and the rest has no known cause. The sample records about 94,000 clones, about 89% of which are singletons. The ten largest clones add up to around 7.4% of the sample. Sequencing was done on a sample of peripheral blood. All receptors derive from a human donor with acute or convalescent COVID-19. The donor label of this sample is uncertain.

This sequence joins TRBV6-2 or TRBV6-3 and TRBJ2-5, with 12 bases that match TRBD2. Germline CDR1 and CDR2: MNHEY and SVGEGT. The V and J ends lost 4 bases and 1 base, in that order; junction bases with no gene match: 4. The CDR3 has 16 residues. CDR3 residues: CASSFGLAGFQETQYF. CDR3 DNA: TGTGCCAGCAGTTTCGGACTAGCGGGGTTCCAAGAGACCCAGTACTTC.

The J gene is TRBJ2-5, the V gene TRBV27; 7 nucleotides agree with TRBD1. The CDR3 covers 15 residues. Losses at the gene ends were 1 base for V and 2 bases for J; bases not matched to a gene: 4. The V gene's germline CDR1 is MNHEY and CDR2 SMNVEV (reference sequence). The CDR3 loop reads CASSLYPTGQETQYF. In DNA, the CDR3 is TGTGCCAGCAGTTTATACCCGACAGGGCAAGAGACCCAGTACTTC.

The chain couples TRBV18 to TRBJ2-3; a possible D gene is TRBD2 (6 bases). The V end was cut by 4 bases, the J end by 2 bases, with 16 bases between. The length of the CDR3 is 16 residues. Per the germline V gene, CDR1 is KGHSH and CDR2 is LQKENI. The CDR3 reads CASSRLSGTFTDTQYF. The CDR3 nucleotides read TGTGCCAGCTCACGGCTTAGCGGAACTTTCACAGATACGCAGTATTTT. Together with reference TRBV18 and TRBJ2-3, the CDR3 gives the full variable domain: NAGVMQNPRHLVRRRGQEARLRCSPMKGHSHVYWYRQLPEEGLKFMVYLQKENIIDESGMPKERFSAEFPKEGPSILRIQQVVRGDSAAYFCASSRLSGTFTDTQYFGPGTRLTVL.

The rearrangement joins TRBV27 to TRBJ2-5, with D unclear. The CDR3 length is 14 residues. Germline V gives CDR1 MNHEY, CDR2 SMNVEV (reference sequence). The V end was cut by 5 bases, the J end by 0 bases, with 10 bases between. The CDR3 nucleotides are TGTGCCAGCAGTGAGAACAGCTACCAAGAGACCCAGTACTTC. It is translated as CASSENSYQETQYF.

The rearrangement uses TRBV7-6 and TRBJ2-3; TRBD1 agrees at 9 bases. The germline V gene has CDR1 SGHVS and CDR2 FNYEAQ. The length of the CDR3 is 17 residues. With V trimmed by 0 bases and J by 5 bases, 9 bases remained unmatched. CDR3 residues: CASSLAAGTGRGDTQYF. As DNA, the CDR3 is TGTGCCAGCAGCTTAGCAGCCGGGACAGGGAGGGGAGATACGCAGTATTTT.

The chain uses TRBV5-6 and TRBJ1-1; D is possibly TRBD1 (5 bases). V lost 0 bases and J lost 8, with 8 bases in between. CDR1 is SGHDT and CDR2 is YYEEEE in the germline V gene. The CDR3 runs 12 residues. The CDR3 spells CASSLGGREAFF. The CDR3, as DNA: TGTGCCAGCAGCTTGGGGGGCAGGGAAGCTTTCTTT.

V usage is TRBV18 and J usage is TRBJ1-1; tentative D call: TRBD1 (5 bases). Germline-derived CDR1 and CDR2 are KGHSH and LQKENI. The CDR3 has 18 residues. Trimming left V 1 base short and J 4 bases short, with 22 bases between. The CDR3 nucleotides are TGTGCCAGCTCACCACAAGGGTTAGGGGAGGTATCTGTCACTGAAGCTTTCTTT. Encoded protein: CASSPQGLGEVSVTEAFF.

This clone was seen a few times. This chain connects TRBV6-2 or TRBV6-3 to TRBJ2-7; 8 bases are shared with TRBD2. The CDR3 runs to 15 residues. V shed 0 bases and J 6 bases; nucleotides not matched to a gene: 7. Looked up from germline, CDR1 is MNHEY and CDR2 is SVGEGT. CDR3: CASSYSASGSSEQYF. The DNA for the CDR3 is TGTGCCAGCAGTTACTCGGCTAGCGGGTCTTCCGAGCAGTACTTC.

The CDR3 loop reads CAIRGADTQYF. CDR3 in DNA: TGTGCCATCAGAGGGGCGGATACGCAGTATTTT. The chain couples TRBV10-3 to TRBJ2-3; a possible D gene is TRBD1 (5 bases). The CDR3 covers 11 residues. Germline CDR1 ENHRY, CDR2 SYGVKD. V shed 6 bases and J shed 6 bases, with 7 bases lying between them.

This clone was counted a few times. The chain's CDR3 is CASSSPGGTDTQYF. The CDR3 nucleotides are TGTGCCAGCAGCTCCCCGGGGGGCACAGATACGCAGTATTTT. The chain recombines TRBV27 with TRBJ2-3; the D gene is possibly TRBD2 (6 bases). The CDR3 sequence is 14 residues long. V lost 6 bases, J lost 1 base, and 11 bases lay in between. Germline-derived CDR1 and CDR2 are MNHEY and SMNVEV (reference sequence).

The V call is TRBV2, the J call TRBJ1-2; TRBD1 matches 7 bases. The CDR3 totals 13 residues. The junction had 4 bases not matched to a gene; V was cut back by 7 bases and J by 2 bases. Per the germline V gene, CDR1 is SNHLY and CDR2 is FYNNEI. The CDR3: CASIKGQNYGYTF. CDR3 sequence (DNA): TGTGCCAGCATCAAGGGACAGAACTATGGCTACACCTTC. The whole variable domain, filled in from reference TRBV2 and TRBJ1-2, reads EPEVTQTPSHQVTQMGQEVILRCVPISNHLYFYWYRQILGQKVEFLVSFYNNEISEKSEIFDDQFSVERPDGSNFTLKIRSTKLEDSAMYFCASIKGQNYGYTFGSGTRLTVV.

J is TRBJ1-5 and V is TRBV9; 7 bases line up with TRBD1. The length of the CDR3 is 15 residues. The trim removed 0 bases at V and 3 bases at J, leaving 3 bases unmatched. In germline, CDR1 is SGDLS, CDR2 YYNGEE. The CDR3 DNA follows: TGTGCCAGCAGCGTAGAAGGGGGCTTCAATCAGCCCCAGCATTTT. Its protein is CASSVEGGFNQPQHF.

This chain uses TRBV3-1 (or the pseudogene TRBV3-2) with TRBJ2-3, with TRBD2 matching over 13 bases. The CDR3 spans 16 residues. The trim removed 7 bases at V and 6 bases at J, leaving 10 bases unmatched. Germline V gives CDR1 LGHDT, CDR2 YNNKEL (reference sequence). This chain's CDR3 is CASKPGLAGARDTQYF. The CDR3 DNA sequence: TGTGCCAGCAAACCTGGACTAGCGGGGGCAAGGGATACGCAGTATTTT.

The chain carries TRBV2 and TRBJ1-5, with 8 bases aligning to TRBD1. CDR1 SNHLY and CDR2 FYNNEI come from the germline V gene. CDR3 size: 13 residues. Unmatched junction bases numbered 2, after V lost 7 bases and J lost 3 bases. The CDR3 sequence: CASTGGPNQPQHF. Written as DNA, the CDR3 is TGTGCCAGCACAGGGGGCCCCAATCAGCCCCAGCATTTT.

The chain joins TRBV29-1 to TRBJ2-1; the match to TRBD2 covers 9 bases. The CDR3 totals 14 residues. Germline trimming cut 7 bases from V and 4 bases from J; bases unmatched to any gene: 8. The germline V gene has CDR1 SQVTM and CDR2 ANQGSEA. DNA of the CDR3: TGCAGCGGGAGTAGCGGGGGTCTATACAATGAGCAGTTCTTC. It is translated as CSGSSGGLYNEQFF.

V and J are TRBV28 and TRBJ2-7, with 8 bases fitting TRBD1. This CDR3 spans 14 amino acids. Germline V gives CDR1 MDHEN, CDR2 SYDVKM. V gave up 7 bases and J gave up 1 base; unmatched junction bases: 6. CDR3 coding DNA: TGTGCCAGCATTATGACAGGGGCATCCTACGAGCAGTACTTC. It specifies CASIMTGASYEQYF.

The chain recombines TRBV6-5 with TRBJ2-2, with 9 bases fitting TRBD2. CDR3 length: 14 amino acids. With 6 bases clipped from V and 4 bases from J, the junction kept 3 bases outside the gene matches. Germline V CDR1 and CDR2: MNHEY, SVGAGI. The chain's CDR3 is CASRRGGPTGELFF. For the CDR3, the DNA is TGTGCCAGCAGGCGGGGGGGCCCCACCGGGGAGCTGTTTTTT.

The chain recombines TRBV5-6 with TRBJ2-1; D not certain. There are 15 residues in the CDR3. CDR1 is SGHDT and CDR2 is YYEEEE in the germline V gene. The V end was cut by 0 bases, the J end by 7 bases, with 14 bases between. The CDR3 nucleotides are TGTGCCAGCAGCTTGGAGTCGGCCGGGTGGAATGAGCAGTTCTTC. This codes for CASSLESAGWNEQFF.

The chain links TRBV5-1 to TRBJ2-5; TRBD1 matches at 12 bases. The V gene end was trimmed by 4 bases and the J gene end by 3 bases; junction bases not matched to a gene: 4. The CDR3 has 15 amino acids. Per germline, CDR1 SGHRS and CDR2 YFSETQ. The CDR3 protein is CASSQGTGGEETQYF. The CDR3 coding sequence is TGCGCCAGCAGCCAGGGGACAGGGGGCGAAGAGACCCAGTACTTC.

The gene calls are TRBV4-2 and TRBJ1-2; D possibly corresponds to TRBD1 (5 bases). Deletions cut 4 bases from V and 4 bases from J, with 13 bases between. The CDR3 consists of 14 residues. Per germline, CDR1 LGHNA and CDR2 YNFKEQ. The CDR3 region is CASSPGRGLYGYTF. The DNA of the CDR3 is TGTGCCAGCAGCCCAGGACGGGGACTCTATGGCTACACCTTC.

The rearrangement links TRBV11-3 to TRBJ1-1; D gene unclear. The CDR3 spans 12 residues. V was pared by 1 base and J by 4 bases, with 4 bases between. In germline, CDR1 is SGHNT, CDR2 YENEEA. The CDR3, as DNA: TGTGCCAGCAGCTTAGGCGTCACTGAAGCTTTCTTT. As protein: CASSLGVTEAFF. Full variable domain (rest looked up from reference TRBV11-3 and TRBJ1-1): EAGVVQSPRYKIIEKKQPVAFWCNPISGHNTLYWYLQNLGQGPELLIRYENEEAVDDSQLPKDRFSAERLKGVDSTLKIQPAELGDSAVYLCASSLGVTEAFFGQGTRLTVV.

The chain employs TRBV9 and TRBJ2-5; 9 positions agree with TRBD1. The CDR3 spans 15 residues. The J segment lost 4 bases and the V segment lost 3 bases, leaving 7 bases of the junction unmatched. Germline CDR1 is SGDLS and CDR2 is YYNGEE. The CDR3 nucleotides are TGTGCCAGCAGCGACGGACAGGGGAGGGGAGAGACCCAGTACTTC. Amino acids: CASSDGQGRGETQYF.

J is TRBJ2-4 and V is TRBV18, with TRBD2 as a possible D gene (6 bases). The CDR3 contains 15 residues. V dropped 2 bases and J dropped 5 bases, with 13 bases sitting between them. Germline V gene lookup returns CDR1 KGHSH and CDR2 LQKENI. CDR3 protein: CASSPGRGWENIQYF. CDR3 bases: TGTGCCAGCTCACCAGGGCGGGGATGGGAAAACATTCAGTACTTC. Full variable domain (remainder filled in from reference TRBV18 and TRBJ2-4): NAGVMQNPRHLVRRRGQEARLRCSPMKGHSHVYWYRQLPEEGLKFMVYLQKENIIDESGMPKERFSAEFPKEGPSILRIQQVVRGDSAAYFCASSPGRGWENIQYFGAGTRLSVL.

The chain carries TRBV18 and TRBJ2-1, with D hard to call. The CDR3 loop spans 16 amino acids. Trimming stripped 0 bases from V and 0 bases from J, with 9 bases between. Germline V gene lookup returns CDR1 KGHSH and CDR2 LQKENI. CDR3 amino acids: CASSPPVQSSYNEQFF. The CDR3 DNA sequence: TGTGCCAGCTCACCACCCGTACAGAGCTCCTACAATGAGCAGTTCTTC.

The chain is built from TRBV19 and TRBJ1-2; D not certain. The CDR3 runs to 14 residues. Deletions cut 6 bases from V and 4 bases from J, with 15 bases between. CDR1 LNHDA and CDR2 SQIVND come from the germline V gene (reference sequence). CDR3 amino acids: CASRPNTAGYGYTF. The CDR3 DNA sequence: TGTGCCAGTAGACCAAATACGGCGGGCTATGGCTACACCTTC.

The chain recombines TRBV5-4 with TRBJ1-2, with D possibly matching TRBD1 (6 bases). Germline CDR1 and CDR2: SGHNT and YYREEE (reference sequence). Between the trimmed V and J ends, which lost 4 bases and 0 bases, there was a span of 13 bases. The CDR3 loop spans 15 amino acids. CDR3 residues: CASSAKRQANYGYTF. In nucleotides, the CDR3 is TGTGCCAGCAGCGCAAAGAGACAGGCTAACTATGGCTACACCTTC.

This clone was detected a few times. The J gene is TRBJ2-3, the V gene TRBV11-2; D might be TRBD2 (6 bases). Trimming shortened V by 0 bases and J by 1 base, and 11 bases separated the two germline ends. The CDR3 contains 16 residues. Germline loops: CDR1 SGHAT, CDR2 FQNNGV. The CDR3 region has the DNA TGTGCCAGCAGCTTAGATTTATGGGGGGGCACAGATACGCAGTATTTT. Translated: CASSLDLWGGTDTQYF.

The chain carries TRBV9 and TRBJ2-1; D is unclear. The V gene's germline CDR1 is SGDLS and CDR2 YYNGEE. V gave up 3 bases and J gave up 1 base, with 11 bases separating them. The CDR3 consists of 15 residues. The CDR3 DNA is TGTGCCAGCAGCGGACTCGGCGAATCCTACAATGAGCAGTTCTTC. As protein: CASSGLGESYNEQFF.

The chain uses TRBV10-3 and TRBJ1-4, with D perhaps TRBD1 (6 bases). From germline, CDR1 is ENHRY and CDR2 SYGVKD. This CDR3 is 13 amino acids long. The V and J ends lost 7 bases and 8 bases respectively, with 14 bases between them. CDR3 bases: TGTGCCATCACCTCAGGGGTCGACGAAAAACTGTTTTTT. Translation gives CAITSGVDEKLFF.